The clone carrying this TCR beta chain was seen a handful of times. The primer mix had 60 Vbeta and 13 Jbeta primers. Using immunoSEQ multiplex PCR, the repertoire was profiled, and TCRdb retains in-frame clones only, with some absent. The table records 150,000 to 200,000 clones, about 84% of them present only once. This record comes from a study of cytomegalovirus exposure and HLA in healthy donors. The sequence came from a man over 45 in good health and CMV-seropositive. The sample consisted of PBMCs.

As DNA, the CDR3 is TGTGCCTGGGGGGGCAAGGCGGGAGATGAGCAGTTCTTC. It translates to CAWGGKAGDEQFF. The chain employs TRBV30 and TRBJ2-1, with D possibly being TRBD2 (7 bases). Trimming pared 5 bases from V and 8 bases from J, leaving 16 bases between. Germline V lookup: CDR1 GTSNPN, CDR2 SVGIG (reference sequence). The CDR3 runs to 13 residues.